This TCR beta chain derives from a study of blood T cells in healthy people across ages (dated by TCRdb to between 2015 and 2016). In the study overall: In model experiments, template switching captured about one uniquely barcoded TCR beta cDNA molecule for every two T cells. To avoid experimental bias, donors of different ages were spread randomly across the sequencing lanes. The donors were split into four age groups: young (average around 15 years), middle-aged (roughly 39), aged (62) and long-lived (approximately 80). Age-related changes in TCR beta repertoire diversity were measured in the study by deep sequencing normalized with unique cDNA molecular identifiers. For two donors (one aged 18 to 29 and one aged 80 or older), the study analyzed two additional independent replicas of 1 million unique cDNA reads from the same blood draw. What the authors observed across the whole study: A strong correlation was found between observed TCR beta diversity and the percentage of naive T cells measured by flow cytometry. Estimates of total diversity based on one million sequenced T cells were considered lower bounds and underestimates. Compared with the aged group, more naive CD4+ T cells, fewer expanded clones and increased TCR diversity were shown by the long-lived group, suggesting age selection. Because donor CMV infection status was unknown, age-related changes in expanded clonotypes were potentially confounded. Conclusive comparison of naive and antigen-experienced compartments was prevented by the profiling of bulk unsorted PBMCs. As age increased, observed TCR beta diversity per million T cells dropped in a roughly linear way, and a significant reduction was already evident by age approximately 40.

Turning to this clonotype: Its antigen remains undetermined. Base qualities are not at hand, and no much larger clone is one base apart.

From its cysteine to its phenylalanine, the CDR3 spans 14 amino acids. The only DNA kept is the CDR3, 42 bases in frame from the first base. In the germline V gene, CDR1 corresponds to MDHEN and CDR2 to SYDVKM. V sheds 6 bases and J sheds 3 bases, leaving 15 bases between their ends. Library preparation was by 5' RACE. This sample was sequenced with an Illumina HiSeq 2500. A second PCR of about 6 to 11 cycles was run with a J-beta primer mix and a sample-barcoded 5' primer. A template-switch 5' adaptor carrying 12 random nucleotides introduced a unique molecular identifier onto each TCR beta cDNA molecule. At least 2.5 million CDR3-containing paired-end reads were obtained from each sample. The Mint cDNA synthesis kit, primed by a TRBC-specific oligonucleotide, was used to synthesize first-strand cDNA from all RNA. Following uracil-DNA glycosylase treatment, a first 18-cycle PCR with universal primers M1SS and BC2_uni_R was performed on all cDNA. The study's own analysis went as follows. For normalization, 1 million high-quality reads were randomly selected from each sample, with every read carrying a distinct molecular identifier. Instead of being binned into consensus sequences, reads that shared molecular identifiers were thrown out. MiTCR, run with a Q25 quality threshold and the strictest error-elimination algorithm, handled CDR3 identification, clonotype clustering and error correction. Lower-bound total TCR beta diversity was estimated with a nonparametric unseen species model using Euler transformation. TCRdb ran its own pipeline on the public reads, namely fastp trimming at Q25 and MiXCR clone calling, and kept in-frame beta chains. Each CDR3 protein gets just one entry, which takes the most common genes and DNA from the rows behind it. The V and J calls come from TCRdb's annotation, not from the publication. Counted in this sample were around 1.5 million distinct CDR3 sequences; around 36% of them appeared once. The top ten clonotypes cover approximately 11% of the sample.

Donors were a few dozen systemically healthy Caucasian individuals from Russia aged 6 to 90 years. Roughly 10 milliliters of peripheral blood were collected from each donor into EDTA-treated Vacutainer tubes. Ficoll-Paque density-gradient centrifugation was used to isolate PBMCs, with at least 7 million per sample. Total RNA, at least 5.5 micrograms per sample, was extracted from PBMCs with Trizol reagent. For every donor, an aliquot of PBMCs went through flow cytometry to measure the percentages of naive CD45RAhigh/CD27high T cells. The sample taken for sequencing was blood. The clonotype was recovered from a woman younger than 45 in good health. The chain is made from TRBV28 and TRBJ2-7; a tentative D call is TRBD2 (6 bases match). The CDR3 is CASRILGGNYEQYF. In nucleotides, the sequence is TGTGCCAGCAGAATCCTTGGGGGGAACTACGAGCAGTACTTC.